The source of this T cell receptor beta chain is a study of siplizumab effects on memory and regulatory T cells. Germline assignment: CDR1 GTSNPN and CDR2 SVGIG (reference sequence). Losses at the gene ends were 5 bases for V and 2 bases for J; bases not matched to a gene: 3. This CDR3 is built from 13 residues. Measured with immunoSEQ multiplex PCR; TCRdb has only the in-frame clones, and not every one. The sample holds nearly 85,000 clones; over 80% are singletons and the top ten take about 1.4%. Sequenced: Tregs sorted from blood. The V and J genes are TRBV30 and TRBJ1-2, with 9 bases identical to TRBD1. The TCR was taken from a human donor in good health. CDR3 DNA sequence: TGTGCCTGGGAGACAGGGGGAAACTATGGCTACACCTTC. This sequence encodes CAWETGGNYGYTF.